This TCR beta chain was sequenced for a study of blood T cell repertoires in COVID-19. The V and J ends lost 4 bases and 4 bases respectively, with 14 bases between them. Germline V lookup: CDR1 SQVTM, CDR2 ANQGSEA. This CDR3 comprises 14 residues. Allocation to cohorts depended on clinical history reported by the participants. The table came from immunoSEQ multiplex PCR; TCRdb's copy has only in-frame clones and leaves some out. The sample carries around 400,000 clones, about 88% recorded once. The sequencing input was PBMCs or T cells enriched from blood (not recorded which). The clonotype was recovered from a young woman who had been exposed to COVID-19. The chain joins TRBV29-1 to TRBJ2-1; D is possibly TRBD2 (7 bases). CDR3 sequence (DNA): TGCAGCGTTGTCGGCGGGGGACAATACAATGAGCAGTTCTTC. Amino acid sequence: CSVVGGGQYNEQFF.